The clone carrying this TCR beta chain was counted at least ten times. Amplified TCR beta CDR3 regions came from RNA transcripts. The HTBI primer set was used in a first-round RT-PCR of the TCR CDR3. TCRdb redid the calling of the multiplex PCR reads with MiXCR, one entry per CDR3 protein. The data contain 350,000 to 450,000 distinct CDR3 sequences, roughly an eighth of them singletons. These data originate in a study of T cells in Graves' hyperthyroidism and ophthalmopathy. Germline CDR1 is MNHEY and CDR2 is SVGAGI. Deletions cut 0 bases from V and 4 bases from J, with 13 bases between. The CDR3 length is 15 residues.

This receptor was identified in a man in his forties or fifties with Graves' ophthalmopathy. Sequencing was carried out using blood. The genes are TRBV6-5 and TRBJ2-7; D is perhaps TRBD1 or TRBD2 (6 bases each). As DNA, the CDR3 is TGTGCCAGCAGTTACTCGTGGGGGGCACCGTACGAGCAGTACTTC. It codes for CASSYSWGAPYEQYF.